This is a list of T cell receptor beta chains from one sample in a study of shared clonotypes between healthy human individuals. TCRdb's copy holds only in-frame clones and misses some; the assay was immunoSEQ multiplex PCR. The data hold about 2 million clones, with about 95% observed a single time. Source material: naive CD8+ T cells sorted from blood. Receptors were obtained from a man between 18 and 35 years old in good health. Both conserved end residues are part of each CDR3. The D gene is left open where the match is weak. Clone sizes are given selectively: once, few, many, or a class where the clone is expanded.

TRBD1	TRBJ2-7	.	TRBV2	TGTGCCAGCAGTGTGGGACAGGACAGCTCCTACGAGCAGTACTTC	CASSVGQDSSYEQYF
.	TRBJ2-7	once	TRBV4-1	TGCGCCAGCAGCCAAGATAGAGGACAAAACTACGAGCAGTACTTC	CASSQDRGQNYEQYF
.	TRBJ1-4	.	TRBV2	TGTGCCAGCAGTGAATTGGGGGGGCGAATTTCTAATGAAAAACTGTTTTTT	CASSELGGRISNEKLFF
TRBD2	TRBJ2-3	.	TRBV28	TGTGCCAGCAGCCGACTAGCGGGGACGAGCACAGATACGCAGTATTTT	CASSRLAGTSTDTQYF
TRBD2	TRBJ2-7	.	TRBV4-3	TGCGCCAGCAGCCAAGAATTAGGACTAGCAGATAGTGAGCAGTACTTC	CASSQELGLADSEQYF
TRBD1	TRBJ1-1	.	TRBV6-1	TGTGCCAGCAGTGACAGGGGGGAGGACACTGAAGCTTTCTTT	CASSDRGEDTEAFF
.	TRBJ2-5	.	TRBV6-5	TGTGCCAGTATTTCGGGGGATGAAGAGACCCAGTACTTC	CASISGDEETQYF
TRBD2	TRBJ2-7	.	TRBV15	TGTGCCACCAGCAGGTCCGGGACTAGCGCGATTAGCTACGAGCAGTACTTC	CATSRSGTSAISYEQYF
.	TRBJ2-1	.	TRBV2	TGTGCCAGGAATTTGGGTGGTGAGCAGTTCTTC	CARNLGGEQFF
.	TRBJ2-5	.	TRBV9	TGTGCCAGCAGCGTAGGCCAGCAAACACAAGAGACCCAGTACTTC	CASSVGQQTQETQYF
.	TRBJ2-7	.	TRBV4-1	TGCGCCAGCAGCCAAGAGGAACCTAACGGGGGGCTTATCTCCTACGAGCAGTACTTC	CASSQEEPNGGLISYEQYF
.	TRBJ1-5	.	TRBV7-9	TGTGCCAGCAGCCTAGTGGGGGATCAGCCCCAGCATTTT	CASSLVGDQPQHF
.	TRBJ2-7	.	TRBV7-2	TGTGCCAGCAGCTACCAGACGCTTTCCTACGAGCAGTACTTC	CASSYQTLSYEQYF
.	TRBJ1-6	.	TRBV5-6	TGTGCCAGCAGCTTGATTATGGGGTCGTACGAATCACCCCTCCACTTT	CASSLIMGSYESPLHF
.	TRBJ1-5	.	TRBV4-1	TGCGCCAGCAGCCAAGCAGGGGCTCAGCCCCAGCATTTT	CASSQAGAQPQHF
TRBD1	TRBJ2-7	.	TRBV5-1	TGCGCCAGCAGCGACACTATTTCAGGGGGCTCCTACGAGCAGTACTTC	CASSDTISGGSYEQYF
TRBD1	TRBJ2-2	.	TRBV9	TGTGCCAGCAGCGAGCCTGAGACAGGGGGTCGTCCCACCGGGGAGCTGTTTTTT	CASSEPETGGRPTGELFF
TRBD2	TRBJ2-7	.	TRBV6-1	TGTGCCAGCAGTGTACGGGGAGCGGGGGTATCCTACGAGCAGTACTTC	CASSVRGAGVSYEQYF
TRBD2	TRBJ2-1	.	TRBV29-1	TGCAGCGTCACTAGCGGGAGAACATACAATGAGCAGTTCTTC	CSVTSGRTYNEQFF
TRBD1	TRBJ2-7	.	TRBV7-9	TGTGCCAGCAGCCTCGGACAGGGGGTCTTCTACGAGCAGTACTTC	CASSLGQGVFYEQYF
TRBD1	TRBJ2-1	.	TRBV7-9	TGTGCCAGCAGCGATGACAGGGTGACATACAATGAGCAGTTCTTC	CASSDDRVTYNEQFF
TRBD2	TRBJ2-7	once	TRBV4-1	TGCGCCAGCAGCCAAGAGCCAGCGGGGGCTCGTGAGCAGTACTTC	CASSQEPAGAREQYF
TRBD1	TRBJ1-6	.	TRBV5-6	TGTGCCAGCAGCTTGCTGAGACAGGGGTATTCACCCCTCCACTTT	CASSLLRQGYSPLHF
TRBD1	TRBJ2-7	few	TRBV4-1	TGCGCCAGCAGCCAAGGGACAGGGCCAGCCTACGAGCAGTACTTC	CASSQGTGPAYEQYF
TRBD2	TRBJ2-1	.	TRBV13	TGTGCCAGCAGCGAAAGGACTAGCGGGGGATCCGAGTTCTTC	CASSERTSGGSEFF
.	TRBJ1-1	.	TRBV28	TGTGCCAGCAGTCTATTGGGGGGATACACTGAAGCTTTCTTT	CASSLLGGYTEAFF
.	TRBJ2-7	.	TRBV5-6	TGTGCCAGCAGCTCGCCGGGACTTGCGTCCAACGAGCAGTACTTC	CASSSPGLASNEQYF
.	TRBJ1-5	.	TRBV6-5	TGTGCCACCTCCTGGAGGGTAGGGGCGGAACCCCAGCATTTT	CATSWRVGAEPQHF
.	TRBJ2-2	.	TRBV7-6	TGTGCCAGCACGGGGGTGGCGGAAAACACCGGGGAGCTGTTTTTT	CASTGVAENTGELFF
.	TRBJ2-1	.	TRBV5-8	TGTGCCAGCAGCTGGGGTAGCGGATACAATGAGCAGTTCTTC	CASSWGSGYNEQFF
.	TRBJ1-5	once	TRBV7-8	TGTGCCAGCAGCTGGAACCGGGACACCAATCAGCCCCAGCATTTT	CASSWNRDTNQPQHF
.	TRBJ2-1	.	TRBV7-2	TGTGCCAGCAGCTTCCGCTTCAATGAGCAGTTCTTC	CASSFRFNEQFF
TRBD2	TRBJ2-1	once	TRBV4-3	TGCGCCAGCAGCCCATCCCCTAGCGGGTCTAGGAATGAGCAGTTCTTC	CASSPSPSGSRNEQFF
.	TRBJ1-5	.	TRBV28	TGTGCCAGCAGTATGGACAGATTCAATCAGCCCCAGCATTTT	CASSMDRFNQPQHF
.	TRBJ2-7	.	TRBV25-1	TGTGCCAGCAGTGGGGGGTACGAGCAGTACTTC	CASSGGYEQYF
.	TRBJ2-2	.	TRBV5-8	TGTGCCAGCAGCTTGATCGGGGGCGCGTGGGGGGAGCTGTTTTTT	CASSLIGGAWGELFF
TRBD2	TRBJ2-1	.	TRBV5-1	TGCGCCAGCAGCTTGGAACTAGCGGGAGGGCCACCGAAGAATGAGCAGTTCTTC	CASSLELAGGPPKNEQFF
TRBD1	TRBJ2-7	.	TRBV4-1	TGCGCCAGCAGCCAAGACAGGGGGCCTTACGAGCAGTACTTC	CASSQDRGPYEQYF
.	TRBJ2-1	.	TRBV7-9	TGTGCCAGCAGCATTCCCGGGACTCCCCTAGGGGAGCAGTTCTTC	CASSIPGTPLGEQFF
.	TRBJ2-1	.	TRBV7-9	TGTGCCAGCAGCTTATCGGAGGGAACCCTCTACAATGAGCAGTTCTTC	CASSLSEGTLYNEQFF
TRBD2	TRBJ2-7	.	TRBV10-3	TGTGCCATCAGTGAGGAGTCTAGCGGGAGAAACGAGCAGTACTTC	CAISEESSGRNEQYF
.	TRBJ2-7	.	TRBV9	TGTGCCAGCAGCGTAGCTGCGGGGTCGGGCTACGAGCAGTACTTC	CASSVAAGSGYEQYF
.	TRBJ1-1	.	TRBV2	TGTGCCAGCCTCAAAATGAACACTGAAGCTTTCTTT	CASLKMNTEAFF
.	TRBJ2-1	.	TRBV4-1	TGCGCCAGCAGCCAAGAAAGGGATGAGCAGTTCTTC	CASSQERDEQFF
TRBD1	TRBJ2-2	.	TRBV7-9	TGTGCCAGCAGCTTCGGGACAGGGTCATTCACCGGGGAGCTGTTTTTT	CASSFGTGSFTGELFF
.	TRBJ2-5	once	TRBV27	TGTGCCAGCAGTTCTCGACAGGAACAAGAGACCCAGTACTTC	CASSSRQEQETQYF
TRBD2	TRBJ2-7	.	TRBV4-3	TGCGCCAGCAGCCAGGGACTAGCGGGAGCCTACGAGCAGTACTTC	CASSQGLAGAYEQYF
.	TRBJ1-4	.	TRBV27	TGTGCCAGCAGTGGTAATTTCCCGAGGGAAAAACTGTTTTTT	CASSGNFPREKLFF
.	TRBJ2-7	.	TRBV27	TGTGCCAGCAGTCCCTGGGAACGCGGCTACGAGCAGTACTTC	CASSPWERGYEQYF
.	TRBJ2-1	.	TRBV5-1	TGCGCCAGCAGCTTGGGAGCTTACAATGAGCAGTTCTTC	CASSLGAYNEQFF
.	TRBJ2-3	.	TRBV7-9	TGTGCCAGCAGTATTGGGTGGGACACGCAGTATTTT	CASSIGWDTQYF
.	TRBJ1-5	.	TRBV6-4	TGTGCCAGCAGGTGGGAGACAGGCAATAGCAATCAGCCCCAGCATTTT	CASRWETGNSNQPQHF
.	TRBJ2-2	.	TRBV9	TGTGCCAGCAGCGTAGGGGGAACCGACCTAAACACCGGGGAGCTGTTTTTT	CASSVGGTDLNTGELFF
.	TRBJ2-2	.	TRBV4-3	TGCGCCAGCAGCCAGTCCCAGGGGGGGCCCACCGGGGAGCTGTTTTTT	CASSQSQGGPTGELFF
.	TRBJ2-3	.	TRBV9	TGTGCCAGCAGCGGGGACTCCTTCACAGATACGCAGTATTTT	CASSGDSFTDTQYF